This T cell receptor (beta chain) is drawn from a study of blood T cell repertoires in COVID-19. Study at large: T cells, B-cell-depleted T cells, or PBMCs supplied cDNA or gDNA.

The CDR3 length is 12 residues. V lost 6 bases and J 10 bases, leaving 13 bases between the germline ends. Germline-derived CDR1 and CDR2 are LNHDA and SQIVND (reference sequence). TCRdb's copy holds only in-frame clones and misses some; the assay was immunoSEQ multiplex PCR. This repertoire shows some 210,000 clones, around nine tenths found once; its top ten account for roughly 6%. The receptor was isolated from a man in his sixties who had recovered from COVID-19. J is TRBJ2-1 and V is TRBV19, with a tentative D call TRBD2 (6 bases). Sequenced: peripheral blood. The CDR3 nucleotides read TGTGCCAGTAGAGGGGTAGGAGGGGAGCAGTTCTTC. This gives the protein CASRGVGGEQFF.